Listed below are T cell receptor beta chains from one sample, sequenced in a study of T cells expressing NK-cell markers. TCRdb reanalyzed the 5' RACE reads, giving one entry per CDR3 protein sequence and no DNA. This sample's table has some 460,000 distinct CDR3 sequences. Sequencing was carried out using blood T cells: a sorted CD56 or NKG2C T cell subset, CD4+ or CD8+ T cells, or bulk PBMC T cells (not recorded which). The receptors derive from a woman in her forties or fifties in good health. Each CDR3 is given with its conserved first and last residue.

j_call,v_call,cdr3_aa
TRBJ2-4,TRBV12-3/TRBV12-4,CASSQGARVMDIQYF
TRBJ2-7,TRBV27,CASNPQWTVSYEQYF
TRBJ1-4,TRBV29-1,CSVAGFATNEKLFF
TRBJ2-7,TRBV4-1,CASSQLETGFEQYF
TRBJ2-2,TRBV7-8,CASSIDRVNTGELFF
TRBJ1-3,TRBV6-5,CASGTLGGNTIYF
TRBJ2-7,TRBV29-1,CSVRLDRYDEQYF
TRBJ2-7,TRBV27,CASRKTGNYEQYF
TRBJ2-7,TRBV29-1,CSSRSRENPYEQYF
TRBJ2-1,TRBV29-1,CSVVPVINEQFF
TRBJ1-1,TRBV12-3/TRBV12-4,CASSLGGATRTFF
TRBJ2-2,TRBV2,CASSEQGQANTGELFF
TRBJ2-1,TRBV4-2,CASSQVSGASGWFF
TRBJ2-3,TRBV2,CASRLAGGPRTQYF
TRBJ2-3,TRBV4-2,CASIQGGTDTQYF
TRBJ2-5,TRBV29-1,CSALPTGIQETQYF
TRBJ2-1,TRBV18,CASSPLADNEQFF
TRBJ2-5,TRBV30,CAWSAPGKGRETQYF
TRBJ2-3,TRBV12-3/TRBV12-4,CASSLALGSGGLTDTQYF
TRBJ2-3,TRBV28,CASSFLAGGPNTQYF
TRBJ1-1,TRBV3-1,CASTQSTGSLDTEAFF
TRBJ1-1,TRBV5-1,CASSEEGLNTEAFF
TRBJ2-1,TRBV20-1,CSARDPELQSSYNEQFF
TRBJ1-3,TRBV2,CASSEPRDRFGNTIYF
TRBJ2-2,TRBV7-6,CASTEAGLNTGELFF
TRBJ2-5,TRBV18,CASSRGPETQYF
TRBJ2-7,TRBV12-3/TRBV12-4,CASSLAGQSYEQYF
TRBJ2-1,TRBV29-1,CSAGYRVNEQFF
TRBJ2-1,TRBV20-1,CSARDVWGLSSYNEQFF
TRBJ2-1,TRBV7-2,CASSLTSGYYNEQFF
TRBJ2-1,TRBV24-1,CATDDTLAGEQFF
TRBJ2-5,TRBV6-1,CASSGPTGGIRETQYF
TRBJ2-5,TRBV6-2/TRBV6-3,CASSRGGSGKTQYF
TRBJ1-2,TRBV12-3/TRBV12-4,CASGRKGGYGYTF
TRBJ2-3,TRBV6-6,CASSPTGTGASDTQYF
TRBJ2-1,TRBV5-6,CASRPAGGDEQFF